The 29 T cell receptor beta chains below were found in one sample sequenced in a study of T cells in Graves' hyperthyroidism and ophthalmopathy. Amplification of TCR beta CDR3 regions used RNA as the template. The study used the HTBI primer set for a first-round RT-PCR of the TCR CDR3. TCRdb itself ran the multiplex PCR reads through MiXCR, one entry per CDR3 protein. Of about 520,000 distinct CDR3 sequences listed, around 20% are singletons. Sequencing used blood. These TCRs come from a man aged 18-30 years with Graves' hyperthyroidism.

This clonotype came up many times. CDR3 nucleotide sequence: TGTGCCAGCAGTGACGGAGGGGGGGCCGGCGGCTACACCTTC. As protein: CASSDGGGAGGYTF. This rearrangement joins TRBV6-4 to TRBJ1-2, with a tentative D call TRBD1 (6 bases). There are 14 residues in the CDR3. Germline CDR1 MRHNA, CDR2 SNTAGT. V was cut by 2 bases and J by 8 bases, with 15 bases left in between.

Worth noting for this clonotype: A junction end diverges from the germline sequence, so it may reflect a read error. The rearrangement uses TRBV28 and TRBJ2-7, with D hard to call. The CDR3 totals 18 residues. Germline assignment: CDR1 MDHEN and CDR2 SYDVKM. The CDR3 region has the DNA TGTGCCAGCGGTCACCGCCCCAAGACACTGCTTTCTATCTACGAGCACTACTTC. Amino acid sequence: CASGHRPKTLLSIYEHYF.

This clonotype was observed many times. The J gene is TRBJ1-5, the V gene TRBV12-3 or TRBV12-4; tentative D call: TRBD1 (5 bases). V shed 1 base and J shed 7 bases, with 14 bases lying between them. This CDR3 comprises 15 residues. The CDR3 sequence is CASSLGGGRGQPQHF. In nucleotides, the CDR3 is TGTGCCAGCAGTTTAGGTGGGGGAAGAGGACAGCCCCAGCATTTT.

The V gene is TRBV3-1, the J gene TRBJ2-7; possible D gene TRBD2, 7 bases. CDR3 length: 16 residues. Looked up from germline, CDR1 is LGHDT and CDR2 is YNNKEL (reference sequence). Trimming left V 4 bases short and J 3 bases short, with 19 bases between. Here the CDR3 DNA reads TGTGCCAGCAGCCCCAACGGGGGGACACGGAGCTACGAGCAGTACTTC. Translated, it gives CASSPNGGTRSYEQYF.

This clonotype was counted a few times. The chain links TRBV11-2 to TRBJ2-2, with D perhaps matching TRBD1 or TRBD2 (5 bases each). Germline values: CDR1 SGHAT, CDR2 FQNNGV. Trimming left V 6 bases short and J 0 bases short, with 17 bases between. The CDR3 has 17 amino acids. DNA of the CDR3: TGTGCCAGCAGACATGTGTGGGGACGGGCGAACACCGGGGAGCTGTTTTTT. Translation: CASRHVWGRANTGELFF.

This clonotype was detected ten times or more. The CDR3, as DNA: TGCGCCAGCAGCCAAGCGGGGGATCTGGGGAGAGAGACCCAGTACTTC. It translates to CASSQAGDLGRETQYF. The chain is built from TRBV4-1 and TRBJ2-5; D might be TRBD2 (6 bases). The V gene's germline CDR1 is MGHRA and CDR2 YSYEKL. V was cut by 1 base and J by 4 bases, with 16 bases left in between. The CDR3 runs to 16 residues.

This chain connects TRBV12-3 or TRBV12-4 to TRBJ2-7; the D gene could be TRBD1 or TRBD2 (6 bases each). This CDR3 has 14 amino acids. V was shortened by 7 bases and J by 6 bases, with 19 bases between the two germline ends. CDR3 nucleotides: TGTGCCAGCACTTTCGGGGGCTCCGGCTCCGAGCAGTACTTC. It codes for CASTFGGSGSEQYF.

The chain recombines TRBV24-1 with TRBJ2-6; D remains unclear. Trimming stripped 4 bases from V and 1 base from J, with 1 base between. Germline assignment: CDR1 KGHDR and CDR2 SFDVKD. The CDR3 runs 13 residues. CDR3 residues: CATSESGANVLTF. CDR3 DNA: TGTGCCACCAGTGAATCTGGGGCCAACGTCCTGACTTTC.

The table lists this clonotype with many counts. The chain recombines TRBV6-1 with TRBJ2-4; D perhaps matches TRBD2 (5 bases). The germline V and J ends were trimmed by 5 bases and 7 bases, with 12 bases remaining between them. The CDR3 spans 13 residues. The germline V gene has CDR1 MNHNS and CDR2 SASEGT. CDR3 nucleotides: TGTGCCAGCAGTCACGGAGTAGCGAACATTCAGTACTTC. It translates to CASSHGVANIQYF.

This clonotype was counted at least ten times. The chain recombines TRBV12-3 or TRBV12-4 with TRBJ1-2, with D perhaps matching TRBD1 (6 bases). This CDR3 is 15 amino acids long. V gave up 6 bases and J gave up 5 bases, with 19 bases separating them. CDR3 sequence: CASSLGTGLWYGYTF. In nucleotides, the CDR3 is TGTGCCAGCAGCCTTGGAACAGGGCTTTGGTATGGCTACACCTTC.

The V and J genes are TRBV3-1 and TRBJ1-5; D is undetermined. This CDR3 is 13 amino acids long. Trimming pared 2 bases from V and 5 bases from J, leaving 7 bases between. CDR1 is LGHDT and CDR2 is YNNKEL in the germline V gene (reference sequence). For the CDR3, the DNA is TGTGCCAGCAGCCAACAGAGGGATCAGCCCCAGCATTTT. Translated: CASSQQRDQPQHF.

In its sample, this clonotype was seen many times. The V call is TRBV6-6, the J call TRBJ1-1; D is unresolved. Germline assignment: CDR1 MNHNY and CDR2 SVGAGI (reference sequence). CDR3 length: 13 amino acids. Trimming cost V 6 bases and J 2 bases, with 10 bases left between them. This CDR3 reads CASSLKTNTEAFF. The DNA of the CDR3 is TGTGCCAGCAGCCTTAAAACCAACACTGAAGCTTTCTTT.

Many counts were recorded for this clonotype. The chain employs TRBV25-1 and TRBJ1-2; tentative D call: TRBD1 (5 bases). The CDR3 loop spans 15 amino acids. Germline V gene lookup returns CDR1 MGHDK and CDR2 SYGVNS. V was cut by 7 bases and J by 4 bases, with 19 bases left in between. DNA of the CDR3: TGTGCCAGCAAAACTCCGGGGCAGGGTCCCTATGGCTACACCTTC. It is translated as CASKTPGQGPYGYTF.

This clonotype was seen repeatedly, ten times or more. The chain joins TRBV29-1 to TRBJ2-7, with TRBD1 matching over 10 bases. J was trimmed by 0 bases and V by 5 bases; bases with no gene match: 4. CDR3 size: 14 residues. CDR1 is SQVTM and CDR2 is ANQGSEA in the germline V gene. CDR3 DNA sequence: TGCAGCGTTCAGGGACAGGGGAGCTCCTACGAGCAGTACTTC. It is translated as CSVQGQGSSYEQYF.

The chain combines TRBV2 with TRBJ2-7, with D hard to call. The CDR3 is 14 residues long. Trimming cost V 2 bases and J 6 bases, with 14 bases left between them. Looked up from germline, CDR1 is SNHLY and CDR2 is FYNNEI. The CDR3 DNA reads as TGTGCCAGCAGTGAACAGTCATCCCTGGGCGAGCAGTACTTC. Translating gives CASSEQSSLGEQYF.

This clonotype has ten or more counts. The J gene is TRBJ1-3, the V gene TRBV9; D may be TRBD1 (5 bases). The CDR3 consists of 16 residues. The germline V and J ends were trimmed by 0 bases and 4 bases, with 14 bases remaining between them. The germline CDR1 and CDR2 sequences are SGDLS and YYNGEE. The CDR3 DNA reads TGTGCCAGCAGCGTAGGAGGGACTCTATCCGGAAACACCATATATTTT. This sequence encodes CASSVGGTLSGNTIYF. The full variable domain, completed using reference TRBV9 and TRBJ1-3, is DSGVTQTPKHLITATGQRVTLRCSPRSGDLSVYWYQQSLDQGLQFLIQYYNGEERAKGNILERFSAQQFPDLHSELNLSSLELGDSALYFCASSVGGTLSGNTIYFGEGSWLTVV.

The chain carries TRBV28 and TRBJ2-5, with D perhaps matching TRBD2 (5 bases). The germline V gene has CDR1 MDHEN and CDR2 SYDVKM. V was pared by 7 bases and J by 6 bases, with 18 bases between. The CDR3 extends over 14 amino acids. In DNA form, the CDR3 reads TGTGCCAGCACCGCGAGCGGCTCCAAGAAGACCCAGTACTTC. Protein sequence: CASTASGSKKTQYF. The variable domain in full, with the rest retrieved from reference TRBV28 and TRBJ2-5, is DVKVTQSSRYLVKRTGEKVFLECVQDMDHENMFWYRQDPGLGLRLIYFSYDVKMKEKGDIPEGYSVSREKKERFSLILESASTNQTSMYLCASTASGSKKTQYFGPGTRLLVL.

This clonotype was counted ten times or more. V and J are TRBV4-2 and TRBJ1-5; 9 bases map to TRBD1. The CDR3 runs to 15 residues. Germline V gene sequence: CDR1 LGHNA, CDR2 YNFKEQ. Trimming removed 4 bases from V and 4 bases from J; junction bases left unmatched: 5. The CDR3 reads CASSPRTGDNQPQHF. The CDR3 DNA reads as TGTGCCAGCAGCCCAAGGACAGGGGATAATCAGCCCCAGCATTTT.

This clonotype was counted many times. The chain employs TRBV10-3 and TRBJ2-2, with TRBD2 as a possible D gene (5 bases). V lost 7 bases and J 0 bases, leaving 12 bases between the germline ends. CDR1 and CDR2 (germline): ENHRY, SYGVKD. This CDR3 is built from 15 residues. DNA for the CDR3: TGTGCCATCAATTCTGACGGGGCGAACACCGGGGAGCTGTTTTTT. Amino acids: CAINSDGANTGELFF.

This clonotype was detected many times. This rearrangement joins TRBV7-6 to TRBJ2-7, with TRBD1 matching over 9 bases. V was pared by 1 base and J by 3 bases, with 4 bases of the junction left unmatched. The CDR3 has 15 amino acids. CDR1 is SGHVS, CDR2 FNYEAQ, per germline. The CDR3 protein is CASSLGGTGIYEQYF. As DNA, the CDR3 is TGTGCCAGCAGCTTAGGCGGGACAGGGATCTACGAGCAGTACTTC.

The sample holds many counts of this clonotype. The V gene is TRBV6-2 or TRBV6-3, the J gene TRBJ1-3; 9 bases agree with TRBD1. Losses at the gene ends were 2 bases for V and 4 bases for J; bases not matched to a gene: 6. Germline loops: CDR1 MNHEY, CDR2 SVGEGT. The CDR3 runs 16 residues. The chain's CDR3 is CASSYRTGETGNTIYF. The CDR3 DNA reads TGTGCCAGCAGTTACAGGACAGGGGAGACGGGAAACACCATATATTTT.

This clonotype was seen a handful of times. This chain links TRBV30 with TRBJ2-7; the D gene is possibly TRBD1 (6 bases). Germline V gene data show CDR1 as GTSNPN and CDR2 as SVGIG (reference sequence). The CDR3 consists of 12 residues. Trimming took off 8 bases at V and 2 bases at J, with 13 bases between the two ends. The CDR3 reads CAGGRDTYEQYF. CDR3 nucleotides: TGTGCCGGGGGCCGGGACACCTACGAGCAGTACTTC.

This clonotype was recorded at least ten times. The chain recombines TRBV28 with TRBJ1-2, with D possibly matching TRBD1 (5 bases). V was cut by 5 bases and J by 2 bases, with 9 bases left in between. From germline, CDR1 is MDHEN and CDR2 SYDVKM. The CDR3 has 13 amino acids. The CDR3 is CASSRTLNYGYTF. The CDR3 region has the DNA TGTGCCAGCAGTAGGACATTGAACTATGGCTACACCTTC.

This clonotype was detected only a few times. Being one base from a much bigger clone, this may be a read error. The J gene is TRBJ1-5, the V gene TRBV27, with 8 bases lining up with TRBD1. Germline loops: CDR1 MNHEY, CDR2 SMNVEV (reference sequence). CDR3 length: 16 amino acids. Trimming cost V 2 bases and J 9 bases; bases outside gene matches: 12. This chain's CDR3 is CASSLSAGGSLGPQHF. CDR3 coding DNA: TGTGCCAGCAGTTTAAGCGCAGGGGGCTCCCTAGGGCCCCAGCATTTT.

A few counts support this clonotype. This chain links TRBV20-1 with TRBJ1-1; the D gene is possibly TRBD1 (6 bases). This CDR3 has 13 residues. CDR1 and CDR2 (germline): DFQATT, SNEGSKA (reference sequence). Deletions cut 7 bases from V and 2 bases from J, with 14 bases between. The CDR3 here is CSVGDTANTEAFF. CDR3 bases: TGCAGTGTTGGGGACACTGCAAACACTGAAGCTTTCTTT.

At least ten counts were recorded for this clonotype. The rearrangement links TRBV12-3 or TRBV12-4 to TRBJ1-3; TRBD1 is a possible D gene (6 bases). The V gene lost 1 base and the J gene lost 4 bases, with 11 bases spanning the gap. The CDR3 sequence is 15 residues long. This CDR3 is CASSLGFTGGNTIYF. CDR3 in DNA: TGTGCCAGCAGTTTAGGATTCACAGGGGGAAACACCATATATTTT.

At least ten counts were recorded for this clonotype. In DNA, the CDR3 is TGTGCCAGCAGCTCGGACAGGGCCCTATATAGCAATCAGCCCCAGCATTTT. The encoded protein is CASSSDRALYSNQPQHF. The chain recombines TRBV7-8 with TRBJ1-5, with 8 bases identical to TRBD1. V was pared by 4 bases and J by 0 bases, with 8 bases of the junction left unmatched. The CDR3 has 17 residues. Germline lookup yields CDR1 SGHVS and CDR2 FQNEAQ.

This clonotype was counted at least ten times. The chain links TRBV12-3 or TRBV12-4 to TRBJ2-7; the D is unclear. V was trimmed by 1 base and J by 5 bases, leaving 9 bases between them. CDR3 size: 13 residues. CDR3: CASSLGGGDEQYF. The CDR3 DNA is TGTGCCAGCAGTTTAGGAGGTGGTGACGAGCAGTACTTC.

This clonotype has ten or more counts. The genes are TRBV7-9 and TRBJ1-2; 7 nucleotides agree with TRBD1. The trim removed 4 bases at V and 5 bases at J, leaving 7 bases unmatched. The CDR3 consists of 14 residues. Germline CDR1 and CDR2: SEHNR and FQNEAQ (reference sequence). The CDR3 DNA follows: TGTGCCAGCAGCTCGGCCGGGACAGAATATGGCTACACCTTC. It translates to CASSSAGTEYGYTF. The whole variable domain, remainder taken from reference TRBV7-9 and TRBJ1-2, is DTGVSQNPRHKITKRGQNVTFRCDPISEHNRLYWYRQTLGQGPEFLTYFQNEAQLEKSRLLSDRFSAERPKGSFSTLEIQRTEQGDSAMYLCASSSAGTEYGYTFGSGTRLTVV.